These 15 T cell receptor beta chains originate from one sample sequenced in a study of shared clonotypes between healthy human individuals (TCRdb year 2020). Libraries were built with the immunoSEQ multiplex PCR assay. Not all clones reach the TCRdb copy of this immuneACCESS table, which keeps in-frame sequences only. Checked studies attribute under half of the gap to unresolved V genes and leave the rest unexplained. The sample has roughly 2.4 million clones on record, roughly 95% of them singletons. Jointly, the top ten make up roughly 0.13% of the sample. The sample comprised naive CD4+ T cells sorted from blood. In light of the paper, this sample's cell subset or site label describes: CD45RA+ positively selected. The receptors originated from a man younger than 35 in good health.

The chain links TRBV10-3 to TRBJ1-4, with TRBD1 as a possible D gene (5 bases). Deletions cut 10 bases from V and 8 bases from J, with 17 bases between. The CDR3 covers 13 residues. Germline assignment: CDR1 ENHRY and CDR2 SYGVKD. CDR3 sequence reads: CASQGSEGEKLFF. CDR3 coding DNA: TGTGCCAGTCAGGGCTCGGAGGGCGAAAAACTGTTTTTT.

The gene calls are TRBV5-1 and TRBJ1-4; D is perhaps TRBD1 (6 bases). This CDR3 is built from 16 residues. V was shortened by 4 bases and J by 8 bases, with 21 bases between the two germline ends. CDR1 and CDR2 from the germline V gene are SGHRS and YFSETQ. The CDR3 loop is CASSPGIGQLSEKLFF. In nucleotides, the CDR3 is TGCGCCAGCAGCCCGGGGATTGGACAGCTTTCAGAAAAACTGTTTTTT.

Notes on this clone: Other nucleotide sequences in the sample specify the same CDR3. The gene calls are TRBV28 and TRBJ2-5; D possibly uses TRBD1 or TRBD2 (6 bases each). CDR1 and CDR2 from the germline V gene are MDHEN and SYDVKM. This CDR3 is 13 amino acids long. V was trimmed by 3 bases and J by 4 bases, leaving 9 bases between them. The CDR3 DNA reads TGTGCCAGCAGTTTGGGGGGCGTAGAGACCCAGTACTTC. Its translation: CASSLGGVETQYF.

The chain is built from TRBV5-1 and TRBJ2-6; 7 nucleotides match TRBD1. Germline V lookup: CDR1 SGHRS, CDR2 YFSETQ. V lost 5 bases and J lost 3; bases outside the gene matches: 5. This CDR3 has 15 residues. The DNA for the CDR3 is TGCGCCAGCAGATCACAGGGGAGTGGGGCCAACGTCCTGACTTTC. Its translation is CASRSQGSGANVLTF. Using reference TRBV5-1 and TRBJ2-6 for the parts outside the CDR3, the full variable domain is KAGVTQTPRYLIKTRGQQVTLSCSPISGHRSVSWYQQTPGQGLQFLFEYFSETQRNKGNFPGRFSGRQFSNSRSEMNVSTLELGDSALYLCASRSQGSGANVLTFGAGSRLTVL.

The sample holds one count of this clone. CDR3 sequence reads: CASGRGGSPLHF. The CDR3 region has the DNA TGTGCCAGCGGTAGGGGGGGTTCACCCCTCCACTTT. The chain is built from TRBV6-5 and TRBJ1-6, with D possibly being TRBD1 (6 bases). Trimming left V 8 bases short and J 9 bases short, with 11 bases between. The germline V gene has CDR1 MNHEY and CDR2 SVGAGI. The CDR3 has 12 residues.

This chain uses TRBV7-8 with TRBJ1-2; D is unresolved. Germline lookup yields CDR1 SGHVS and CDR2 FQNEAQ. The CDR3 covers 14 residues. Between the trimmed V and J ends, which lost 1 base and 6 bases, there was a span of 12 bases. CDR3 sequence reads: CASSLDRVLNGYTF. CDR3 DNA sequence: TGTGCCAGCAGCTTAGATCGAGTACTAAATGGCTACACCTTC.

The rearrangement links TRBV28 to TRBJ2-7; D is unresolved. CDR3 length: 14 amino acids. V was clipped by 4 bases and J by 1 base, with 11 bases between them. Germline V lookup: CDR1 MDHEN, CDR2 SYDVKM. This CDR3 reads CASSSTTSSYEQYF. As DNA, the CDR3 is TGTGCCAGCAGTTCAACGACATCTTCCTACGAGCAGTACTTC.

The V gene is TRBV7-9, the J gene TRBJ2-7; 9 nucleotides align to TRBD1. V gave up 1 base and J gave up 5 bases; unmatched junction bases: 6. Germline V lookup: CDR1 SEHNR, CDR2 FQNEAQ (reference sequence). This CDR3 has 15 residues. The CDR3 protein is CASSLVQGQGHEQYF. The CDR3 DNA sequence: TGTGCCAGCAGCTTAGTACAGGGACAGGGACACGAGCAGTACTTC.

The CDR3 spells CAIKPSSYSGNTIYF. The CDR3 bases are TGTGCCATCAAGCCATCGTCATACTCTGGAAACACCATATATTTT. The chain recombines TRBV10-3 with TRBJ1-3; D is ambiguous. Per germline, CDR1 ENHRY and CDR2 SYGVKD. The CDR3 runs 15 residues. V was trimmed by 7 bases and J by 0 bases, leaving 13 bases between them.

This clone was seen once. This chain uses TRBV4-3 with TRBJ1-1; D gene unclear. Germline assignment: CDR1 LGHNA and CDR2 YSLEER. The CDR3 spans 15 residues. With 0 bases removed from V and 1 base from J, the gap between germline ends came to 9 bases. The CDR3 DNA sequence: TGCGCCAGCAGCCAAGATGGCAGAGCGAACACTGAAGCTTTCTTT. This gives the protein CASSQDGRANTEAFF.

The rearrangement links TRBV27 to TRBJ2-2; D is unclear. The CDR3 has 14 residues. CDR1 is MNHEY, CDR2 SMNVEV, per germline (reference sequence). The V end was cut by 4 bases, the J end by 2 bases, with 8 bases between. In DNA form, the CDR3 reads TGTGCCAGCAGTTCGTGGGTAAACACCGGGGAGCTGTTTTTT. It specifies CASSSWVNTGELFF.

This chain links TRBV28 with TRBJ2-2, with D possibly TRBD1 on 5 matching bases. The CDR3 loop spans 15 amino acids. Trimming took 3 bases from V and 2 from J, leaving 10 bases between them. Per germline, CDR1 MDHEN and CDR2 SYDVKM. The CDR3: CASSFGHLNTGELFF. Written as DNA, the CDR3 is TGTGCCAGCAGTTTCGGACACCTTAACACCGGGGAGCTGTTTTTT.

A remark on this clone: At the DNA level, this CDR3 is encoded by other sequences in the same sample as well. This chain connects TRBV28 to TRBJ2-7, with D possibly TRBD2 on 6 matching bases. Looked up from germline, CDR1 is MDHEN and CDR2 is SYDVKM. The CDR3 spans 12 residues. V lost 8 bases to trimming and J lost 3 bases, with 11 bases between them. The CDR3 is CASESGGYEQYF. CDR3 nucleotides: TGTGCCAGCGAGTCCGGGGGCTACGAGCAGTACTTC.

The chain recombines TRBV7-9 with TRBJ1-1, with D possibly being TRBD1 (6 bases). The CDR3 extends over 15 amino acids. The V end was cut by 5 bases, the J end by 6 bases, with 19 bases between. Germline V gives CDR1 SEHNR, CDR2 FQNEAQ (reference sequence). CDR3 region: CASSTQQGIFAEAFF. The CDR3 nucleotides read TGTGCCAGCAGCACTCAACAGGGCATTTTCGCTGAAGCTTTCTTT.

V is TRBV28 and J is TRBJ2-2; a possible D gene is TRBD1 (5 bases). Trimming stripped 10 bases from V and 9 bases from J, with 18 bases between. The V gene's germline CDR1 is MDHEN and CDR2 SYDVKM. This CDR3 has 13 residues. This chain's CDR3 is CATLDKPFRELFF. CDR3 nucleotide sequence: TGTGCCACATTGGACAAACCCTTCCGGGAGCTGTTTTTT.